This TCR beta chain was sequenced for a study of shared clonotypes between healthy human individuals. Deep was the level at which the assay was run. In the authors' methods: Filtering differed because ImmunoSEQ produced junction-only sequences that carried no quality scores. Repertoires were generated with immunoSEQ multiplex PCR, while TCRdb's copy carries only in-frame clones and drops some. For V, J and clone size, that table is used; D and trimming come from the DNA. The sample holds about 690,000 clones, 80% to 95% seen once. General study findings and limits: The authors expected sequencing depth to affect clonotype sharing among donors. Sharing across a few donors was seen in roughly 5% of naive CD4 clonotypes.

Trimming took 3 bases from V and 0 from J, leaving 15 bases between them. Germline lookup yields CDR1 LNHDA and CDR2 SQIVND (reference sequence). The CDR3 is made up of 17 amino acids. A word on this clone: As yet, its antigen is unknown.

The chain couples TRBV19 to TRBJ1-5, with D possibly being TRBD1 (5 bases). The receptor was isolated from a man between 18 and 29 years old in good health. Some clones in this sample may be carry-over from other donors' samples. Sequenced input: memory CD8+ T cells from PBMCs. Subset in this sample: CD45RO+ cells pooled with CCR7-negative TemRA cells. The CDR3 sequence: CASSMTDTQYSNQPQHF. The CDR3 DNA follows: TGTGCCAGTAGTATGACGGACACTCAGTATAGCAATCAGCCCCAGCATTTT.